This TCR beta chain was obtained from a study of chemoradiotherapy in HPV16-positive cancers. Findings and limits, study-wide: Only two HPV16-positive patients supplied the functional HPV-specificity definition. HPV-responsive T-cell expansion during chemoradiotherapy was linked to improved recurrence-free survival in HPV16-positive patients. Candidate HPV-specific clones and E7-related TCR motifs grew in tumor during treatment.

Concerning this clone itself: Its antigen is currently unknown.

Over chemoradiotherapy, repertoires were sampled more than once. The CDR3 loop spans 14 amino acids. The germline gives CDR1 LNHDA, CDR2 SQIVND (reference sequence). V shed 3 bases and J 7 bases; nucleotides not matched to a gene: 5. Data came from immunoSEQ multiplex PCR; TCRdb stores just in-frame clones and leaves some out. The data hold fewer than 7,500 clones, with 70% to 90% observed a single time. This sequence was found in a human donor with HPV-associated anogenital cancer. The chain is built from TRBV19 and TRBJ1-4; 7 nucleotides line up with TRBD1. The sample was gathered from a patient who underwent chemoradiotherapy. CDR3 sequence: CASSIGTGVEKLFF. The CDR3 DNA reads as TGTGCCAGTAGTATCGGCACAGGGGTTGAAAAACTGTTTTTT.